Listed below are T cell receptor beta chains from one sample, sequenced in a study of cytomegalovirus exposure and HLA in healthy donors. Produced via immunoSEQ multiplex PCR; TCRdb's table is partial and in-frame only. The sample holds 150,000 to 200,000 clones; about 84% are singletons and the top ten take more than 1.1%. The sample was PBMCs. The receptors were gathered from a woman aged 18-30 years in good health and CMV-seronegative. Both conserved end residues are part of each CDR3.

V gene	CDR3 length	J gene	CDR3 protein
TRBV30	15	TRBJ1-1	CACRLKQGRTTEAFF
TRBV6-5	16	TRBJ2-5	CASSYSLGQGQETQYF
TRBV14	15	TRBJ1-1	CASSLSRGGSTEAFF
TRBV7-9	14	TRBJ2-7	CASSLVGVPYEQYF
TRBV30	15	TRBJ1-6	CAWSESGAGGSPLHF
TRBV7-9	15	TRBJ1-1	CASSYLRDRGPEAFF
TRBV6-5	15	TRBJ1-2	CASSSRDRGRSGYTF
TRBV18	16	TRBJ2-3	CASSPGTGANTDTQYF
TRBV29-1	12	TRBJ2-3	CSVTSDGDTQYF
TRBV7-8	13	TRBJ1-1	CASALRRNTEAFF
TRBV5-1	16	TRBJ2-3	CASSSGTSGRTDTQYF
TRBV30	12	TRBJ2-2	CAWGQYTGELFF
TRBV18	17	TRBJ2-6	CASSPSTGEAGANVLTF
TRBV7-9	14	TRBJ2-7	CASSSGQFPYEQYF
TRBV28	15	TRBJ1-6	CASSPQGIPPSPLHF
TRBV5-6	13	TRBJ2-1	CASSPDSYNEQFF
TRBV18	16	TRBJ2-7	CASSPVTGTGSYEQYF
TRBV10-3	17	TRBJ1-2	CAISMGTNIQRNYGYTF
TRBV5-5	18	TRBJ2-1	CASSLAQGGPRSYNEQFF
TRBV6-6	14	TRBJ1-1	CASSYSGEDTEAFF
TRBV27	14	TRBJ2-1	CASSFLDSYNEQFF
TRBV20-1	11	TRBJ1-3	CSARRGNTIYF
TRBV7-6	14	TRBJ1-5	CASSLGTGYQPQHF
TRBV6-5	15	TRBJ1-4	CASSLGLQGDEKLFF
TRBV12-5	14	TRBJ1-4	CASGLDRLNEKLFF
TRBV10-3	13	TRBJ1-2	CAIRSGVENGYTF
TRBV27	16	TRBJ2-2	CASSSGLAGYTGELFF
TRBV6-1	17	TRBJ2-1	CASSATGEGWSYNEQFF
TRBV19	12	TRBJ2-2	CASTKRDGELFF
TRBV5-1	13	TRBJ2-7	CASQLAGDYEQYF
TRBV10-3	15	TRBJ1-1	CAISESGTANTEAFF
TRBV6-1	17	TRBJ2-1	CASIEEGSARSYNEQFF
TRBV6-1	20	TRBJ2-1	CASSDQLADLRTPIWGEQFF